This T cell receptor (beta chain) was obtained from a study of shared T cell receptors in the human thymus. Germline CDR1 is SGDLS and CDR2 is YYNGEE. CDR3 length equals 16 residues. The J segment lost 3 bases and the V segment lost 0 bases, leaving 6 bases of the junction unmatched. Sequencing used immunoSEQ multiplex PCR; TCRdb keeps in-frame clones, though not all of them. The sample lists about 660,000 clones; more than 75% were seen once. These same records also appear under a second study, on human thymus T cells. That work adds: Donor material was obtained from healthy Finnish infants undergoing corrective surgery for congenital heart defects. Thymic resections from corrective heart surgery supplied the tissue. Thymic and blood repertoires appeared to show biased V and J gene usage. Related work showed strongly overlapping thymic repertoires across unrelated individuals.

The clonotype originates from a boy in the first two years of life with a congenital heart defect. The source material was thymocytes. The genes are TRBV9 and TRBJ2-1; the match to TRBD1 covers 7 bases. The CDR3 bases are TGTGCCAGCAGCGTAGATGCAACAGGGGACTACAATGAGCAGTTCTTC. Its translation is CASSVDATGDYNEQFF.